This TCR beta chain was identified in a study of blood T cells in healthy people across ages. Study findings and constraints: CMV status of donors was not determined, possibly confounding expanded clonotype changes. Among long-lived donors, naive CD4+ cells were more numerous and diversity higher than in aged donors. A roughly linear age-dependent decrease characterized TCR beta diversity per million T cells.

Each individual donor underwent a draw of approximately 10 milliliters of peripheral blood. A J-beta primer mix and a sample-barcoded 5' primer were used in a second PCR of roughly 7 to 12 cycles. TCRdb reprocessed the 5' RACE reads via MiXCR and lists one record per CDR3 protein. The data contain 1.8 million or so distinct CDR3 sequences, roughly 43% of them singletons. Germline V gives CDR1 SGHDT, CDR2 YYEEEE. The length of the CDR3 is 14 residues. V shed 4 bases and J shed 8 bases, with 18 bases lying between them. A word on this clonotype: As yet, its antigen is unknown.

This chain uses TRBV5-6 with TRBJ2-5, with D possibly called TRBD1 or TRBD2 (5 bases each). The sequenced sample was blood. This TCR derives from a human donor in good health. CDR3 loop: CASSQPTGSGTQYF. The CDR3 coding sequence is TGTGCCAGCAGCCAACCTACAGGAAGCGGAACCCAGTACTTC. Full variable domain (outside the CDR3, taken from reference TRBV5-6 and TRBJ2-5): DAGVTQSPTHLIKTRGQQVTLRCSPKSGHDTVSWYQQALGQGPQFIFQYYEEEERQRGNFPDRFSGHQFPNYSSELNVNALLLGDSALYLCASSQPTGSGTQYFGPGTRLLVL.